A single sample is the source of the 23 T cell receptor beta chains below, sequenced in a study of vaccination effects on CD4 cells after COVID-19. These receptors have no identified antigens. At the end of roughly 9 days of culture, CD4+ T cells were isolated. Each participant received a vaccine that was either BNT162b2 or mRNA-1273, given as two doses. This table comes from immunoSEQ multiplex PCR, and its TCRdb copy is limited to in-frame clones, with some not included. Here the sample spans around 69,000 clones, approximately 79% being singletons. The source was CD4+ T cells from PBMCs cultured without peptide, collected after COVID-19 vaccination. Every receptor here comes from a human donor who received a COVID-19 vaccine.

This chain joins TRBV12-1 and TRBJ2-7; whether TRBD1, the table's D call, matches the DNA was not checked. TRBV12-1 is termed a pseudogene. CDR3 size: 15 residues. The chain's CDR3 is CASSPQGVDNYEQYV. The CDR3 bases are TGTGCCAGCAGTCCGCAGGGGGTTGACAACTACGAGCAGTACGTC.

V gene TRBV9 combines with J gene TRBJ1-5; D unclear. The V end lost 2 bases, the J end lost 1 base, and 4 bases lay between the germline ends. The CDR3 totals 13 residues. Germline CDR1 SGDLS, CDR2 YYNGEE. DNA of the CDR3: TGTGCCAGCAGCGTCACAAGCAATCAGCCCCAGCATTTT. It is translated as CASSVTSNQPQHF.

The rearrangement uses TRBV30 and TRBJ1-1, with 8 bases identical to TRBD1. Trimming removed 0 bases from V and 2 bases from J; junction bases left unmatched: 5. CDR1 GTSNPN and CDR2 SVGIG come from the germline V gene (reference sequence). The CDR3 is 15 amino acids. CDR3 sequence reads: CAWSVWDRPNTEAFF. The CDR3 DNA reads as TGTGCCTGGAGTGTTTGGGACAGGCCAAACACTGAAGCTTTCTTT.

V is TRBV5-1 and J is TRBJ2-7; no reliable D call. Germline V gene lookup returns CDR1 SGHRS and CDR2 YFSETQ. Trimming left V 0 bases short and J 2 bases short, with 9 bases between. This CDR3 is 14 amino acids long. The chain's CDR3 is CASSLVPDTYEQYV. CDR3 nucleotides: TGCGCCAGCAGCTTGGTGCCGGATACCTACGAGCAGTACGTC.

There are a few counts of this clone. CDR3 sequence: CASSQAGPDNQPQHF. The CDR3 DNA reads as TGTGCCAGCAGCCAAGCCGGGCCGGACAATCAGCCCCAGCATTTT. The V and J genes are TRBV4-2 and TRBJ1-5; D is unresolved. This CDR3 is 15 amino acids long. The V end lost 1 base, the J end lost 3 bases, and 10 bases lay between the germline ends. Germline-derived CDR1 and CDR2 are LGHNA and YNFKEQ.

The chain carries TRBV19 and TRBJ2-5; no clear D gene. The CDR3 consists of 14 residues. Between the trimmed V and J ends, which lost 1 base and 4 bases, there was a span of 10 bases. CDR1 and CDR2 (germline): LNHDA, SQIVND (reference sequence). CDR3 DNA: TGTGCCAGTAGTATAGTTTCAGCCTCAGAGACCCAGTACTTC. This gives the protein CASSIVSASETQYF.

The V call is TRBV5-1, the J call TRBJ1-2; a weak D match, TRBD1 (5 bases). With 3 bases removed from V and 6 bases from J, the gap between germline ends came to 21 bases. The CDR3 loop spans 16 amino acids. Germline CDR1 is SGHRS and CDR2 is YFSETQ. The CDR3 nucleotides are TGCGCCAGCAGCTCGGGCGGCATTGGGGCCTCGAATGGCTACACCTTC. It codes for CASSSGGIGASNGYTF.

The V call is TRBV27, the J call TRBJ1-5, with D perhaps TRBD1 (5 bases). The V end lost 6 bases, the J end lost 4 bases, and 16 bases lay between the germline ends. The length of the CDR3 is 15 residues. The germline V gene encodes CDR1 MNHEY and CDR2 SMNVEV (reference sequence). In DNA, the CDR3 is TGTGCCAGCAGATTTACCGGGACGGGGAATCAGCCCCAGCATTTT. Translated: CASRFTGTGNQPQHF.

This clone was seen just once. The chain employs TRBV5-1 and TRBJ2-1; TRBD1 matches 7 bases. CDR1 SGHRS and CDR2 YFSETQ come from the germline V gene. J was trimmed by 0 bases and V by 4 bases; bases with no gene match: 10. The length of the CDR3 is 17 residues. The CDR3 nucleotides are TGCGCCAGCAGCCCAGGACAGGCCCCATACTCCTACAATGAGCAGTTCTTC. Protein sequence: CASSPGQAPYSYNEQFF.

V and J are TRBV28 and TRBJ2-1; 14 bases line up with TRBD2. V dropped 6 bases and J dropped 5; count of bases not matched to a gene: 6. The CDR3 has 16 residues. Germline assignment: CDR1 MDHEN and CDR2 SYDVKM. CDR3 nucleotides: TGTGCCAGCAGCCCGACTAGCGGGGGGGAACACAATGAGCAGTTCTTC. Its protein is CASSPTSGGEHNEQFF.

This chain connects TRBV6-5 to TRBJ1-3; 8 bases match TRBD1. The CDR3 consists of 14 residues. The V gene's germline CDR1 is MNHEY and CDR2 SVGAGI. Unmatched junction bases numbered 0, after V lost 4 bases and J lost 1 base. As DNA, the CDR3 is TGTGCCAGCAGTTGGACAGGGTCTGGAAACACCATATATTTT. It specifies CASSWTGSGNTIYF.

The CDR3 DNA reads TGTGCCAGCAGCCAAGAATGGGGTTCAGAGACCCAGTACTTC. Encoded protein: CASSQEWGSETQYF. The rearrangement links TRBV3-1 (or the pseudogene TRBV3-2) to TRBJ2-5; D is uncertain. Germline V lookup: CDR1 LGHDT, CDR2 YNNKEL (reference sequence). The V gene lost 0 bases and the J gene lost 4 bases, with 9 bases spanning the gap. CDR3 length equals 14 residues.

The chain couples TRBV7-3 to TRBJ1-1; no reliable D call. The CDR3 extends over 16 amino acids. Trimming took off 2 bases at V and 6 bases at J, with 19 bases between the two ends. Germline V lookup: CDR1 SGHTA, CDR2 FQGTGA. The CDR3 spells CASSLSRTTSGAEAFF. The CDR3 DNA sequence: TGTGCCAGCAGCTTATCCCGGACCACTTCAGGCGCTGAAGCTTTCTTT.

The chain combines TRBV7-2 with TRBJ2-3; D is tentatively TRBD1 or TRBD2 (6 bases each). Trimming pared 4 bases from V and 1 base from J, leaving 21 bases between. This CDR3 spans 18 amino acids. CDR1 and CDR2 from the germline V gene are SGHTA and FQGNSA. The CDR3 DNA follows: TGTGCCAGCAGCTCGCCATATACACAGGGAGGTGGCACAGATACGCAGTATTTT. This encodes CASSSPYTQGGGTDTQYF.

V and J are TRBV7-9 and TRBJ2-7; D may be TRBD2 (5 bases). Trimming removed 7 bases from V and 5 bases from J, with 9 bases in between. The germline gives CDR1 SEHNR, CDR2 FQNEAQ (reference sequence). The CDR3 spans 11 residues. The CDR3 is CASNNGDEQYV. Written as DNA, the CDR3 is TGTGCCAGCAACAACGGGGACGAGCAGTACGTC.

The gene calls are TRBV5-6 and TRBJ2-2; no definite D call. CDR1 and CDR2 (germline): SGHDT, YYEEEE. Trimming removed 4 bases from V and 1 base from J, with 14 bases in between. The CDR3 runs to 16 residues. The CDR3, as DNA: TGTGCCAGCAGCCTGGTCGGCAGGCAGAACACCGGGGAGCTGTTTTTT. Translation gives CASSLVGRQNTGELFF.

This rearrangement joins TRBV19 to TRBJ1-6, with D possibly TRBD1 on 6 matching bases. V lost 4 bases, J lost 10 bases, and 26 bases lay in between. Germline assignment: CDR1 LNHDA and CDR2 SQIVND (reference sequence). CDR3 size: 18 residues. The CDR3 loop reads CASSKRRDIVGSGSPLHF. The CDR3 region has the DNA TGTGCCAGTAGTAAGCGCCGGGACATAGTTGGGTCGGGATCACCCCTCCACTTT.

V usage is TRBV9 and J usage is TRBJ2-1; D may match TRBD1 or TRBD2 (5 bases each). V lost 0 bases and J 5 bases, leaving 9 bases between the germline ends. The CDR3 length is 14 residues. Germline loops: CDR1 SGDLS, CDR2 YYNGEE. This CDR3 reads CASSVGGAHNEQFF. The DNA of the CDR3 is TGTGCCAGCAGCGTAGGAGGGGCCCACAATGAGCAGTTCTTC.

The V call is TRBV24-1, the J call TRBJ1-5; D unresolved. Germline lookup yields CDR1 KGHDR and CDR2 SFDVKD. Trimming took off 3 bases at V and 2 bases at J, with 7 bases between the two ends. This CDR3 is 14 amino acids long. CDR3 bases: TGTGCCACCAGTGATGAAGACGGCAATCAGCCCCAGCATTTT. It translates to CATSDEDGNQPQHF.

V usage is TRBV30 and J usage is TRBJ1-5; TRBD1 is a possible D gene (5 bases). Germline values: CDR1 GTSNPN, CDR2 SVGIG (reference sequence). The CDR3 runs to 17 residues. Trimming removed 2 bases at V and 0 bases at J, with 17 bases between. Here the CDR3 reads CAWSLTKSRASNQPQHF. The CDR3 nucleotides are TGTGCCTGGAGTCTGACGAAGAGCAGGGCTAGCAATCAGCCCCAGCATTTT.

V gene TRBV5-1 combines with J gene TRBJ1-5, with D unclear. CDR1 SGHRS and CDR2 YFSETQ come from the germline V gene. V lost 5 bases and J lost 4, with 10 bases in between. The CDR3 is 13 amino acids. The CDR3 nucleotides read TGCGCCAGCAGAAGCGACATTAATCAGCCCCAGCATTTT. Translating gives CASRSDINQPQHF.

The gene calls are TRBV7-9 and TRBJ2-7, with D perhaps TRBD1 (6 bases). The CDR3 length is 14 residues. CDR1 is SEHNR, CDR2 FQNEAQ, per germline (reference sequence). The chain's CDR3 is CASSLITGSSEQYV. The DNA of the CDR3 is TGTGCCAGCAGCTTAATCACAGGGTCCTCCGAGCAGTACGTC.

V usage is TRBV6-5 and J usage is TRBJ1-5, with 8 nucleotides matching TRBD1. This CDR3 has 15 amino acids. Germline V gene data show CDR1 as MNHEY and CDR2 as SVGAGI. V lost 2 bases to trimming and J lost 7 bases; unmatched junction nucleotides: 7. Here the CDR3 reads CASSYRTGSGQPQHF. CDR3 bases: TGTGCCAGCAGTTACCGGACAGGGTCGGGGCAGCCCCAGCATTTT.